Following are 9 T cell receptor beta chains from one sample sequenced in a study of cytomegalovirus exposure and HLA in healthy donors (dated 2017 in TCRdb). Library construction relied on the immunoSEQ multiplex PCR assay. For the multiplex PCR, a mixture combining 60 forward primers for TCR Vbeta segments and 13 reverse primers for TCR Jbeta segments was used. TCRdb mirrors the immuneACCESS table, restricted to in-frame sequences. Some clones are absent from its copies; in checked studies, under half trace to an unresolved V gene, and the reason for the others is unknown. This sample holds 150,000 or so clones; about 74% were observed only once. In total, the top ten clones hold around 4.5% of the sample. Material for sequencing was PBMCs. These receptor sequences come from a man between 18 and 35 years old in good health and CMV-seropositive.

V and J are TRBV10-3 and TRBJ2-7; 10 bases line up with TRBD1. J gave up 2 bases and V 5 bases, and 6 bases lay outside the gene matches. CDR3 length: 15 residues. Germline CDR1 is ENHRY and CDR2 is SYGVKD. The CDR3 reads CAISFDRGQAYEQYF. DNA of the CDR3: TGTGCCATCAGTTTTGACAGGGGGCAAGCCTACGAGCAGTACTTC.

The gene calls are TRBV27 and TRBJ2-7; D not resolved. Germline assignment: CDR1 MNHEY and CDR2 SMNVEV (reference sequence). The ends were cut back, 2 bases at V and 4 bases at J, with 15 bases in the middle. The CDR3 totals 15 residues. CDR3 nucleotides: TGTGCCAGCAGTTTAAGTGATTCTATTTCTTACGAGCAGTACTTC. It is translated as CASSLSDSISYEQYF.

The chain carries TRBV5-3 and TRBJ1-2; D unclear. TRBV5-3 is sorted into the ORF group, with uncertain function. The CDR3 extends over 9 amino acids. Trimming cost V 8 bases and J 8 bases, with 7 bases left between them. CDR3 DNA: TGTGCCAGGGCCTTAGGCTACACCTTC. It is translated as CARALGYTF.

As concerns this clone: The junction departs from the called germline gene at one end, perhaps through a read error. CDR3: CASSLGAGGHNEQFF. In DNA form, the CDR3 reads TGTGCCAGCAGTTTGGGGGCGGGGGGCCACAATGAGCAGTTCTTC. The rearrangement links TRBV5-4 to TRBJ2-1; TRBD2 matches 8 bases. The CDR3 loop spans 15 amino acids. CDR1 SGHNT and CDR2 YYREEE come from the germline V gene (reference sequence).

The chain's CDR3 is CASSYGQAPYYGYTF. In nucleotides, the CDR3 is TGTGCCAGCAGTTACGGCCAGGCGCCCTACTATGGCTACACCTTC. This chain uses TRBV6-5 with TRBJ1-2; D unresolved. V was trimmed by 2 bases and J by 3 bases, leaving 13 bases between them. The CDR3 length is 15 residues. Per the germline V gene, CDR1 is MNHEY and CDR2 is SVGAGI.

The V and J genes are TRBV30 and TRBJ1-1; tentative D call: TRBD1 (5 bases). This CDR3 has 13 residues. Between the trimmed V and J ends, which lost 3 bases and 5 bases, there was a span of 13 bases. The germline gives CDR1 GTSNPN, CDR2 SVGIG (reference sequence). Written as DNA, the CDR3 is TGTGCCTGGAGGTTGGGGGGGGATACTGAAGCTTTCTTT. This encodes CAWRLGGDTEAFF.

This chain joins TRBV5-1 and TRBJ1-4; D is undetermined. V was shortened by 0 bases and J by 2 bases, with 8 bases between the two germline ends. The CDR3 consists of 15 residues. In germline, CDR1 is SGHRS, CDR2 YFSETQ. This CDR3 reads CASSLGPGTNEKLFF. The DNA of the CDR3 is TGCGCCAGCAGCTTGGGACCGGGGACTAATGAAAAACTGTTTTTT. Full variable domain (missing parts from reference TRBV5-1 and TRBJ1-4): KAGVTQTPRYLIKTRGQQVTLSCSPISGHRSVSWYQQTPGQGLQFLFEYFSETQRNKGNFPGRFSGRQFSNSRSEMNVSTLELGDSALYLCASSLGPGTNEKLFFGSGTQLSVL.

The rearrangement links TRBV30 to TRBJ1-5, with 7 bases fitting TRBD1. Trimming at V came to 2 bases and at J to 4 bases, leaving 2 bases not matched to a gene. Germline V lookup: CDR1 GTSNPN, CDR2 SVGIG (reference sequence). The CDR3 sequence is 13 residues long. CDR3 sequence (DNA): TGTGCCTGGAGTTCGGACAGGAATCAGCCCCAGCATTTT. This encodes CAWSSDRNQPQHF. Drawing the rest from reference TRBV30 and TRBJ1-5, the complete variable domain is SQTIHQWPATLVQPVGSPLSLECTVEGTSNPNLYWYRQAAGRGLQLLFYSVGIGQISSEVPQNLSASRPQDRQFILSSKKLLLSDSGFYLCAWSSDRNQPQHFGDGTRLSIL.

V is TRBV25-1 and J is TRBJ2-2; TRBD1 aligns across 11 bases. Germline trimming cut 6 bases from V and 4 bases from J; bases unmatched to any gene: 7. CDR1 MGHDK and CDR2 SYGVNS come from the germline V gene. CDR3 length: 16 amino acids. The CDR3 region has the DNA TGTGCCAGCAGGAAGGGGACAGGGGGAGTCACCGGGGAGCTGTTTTTT. Its translation is CASRKGTGGVTGELFF.